These T cell receptor beta chains were read from a single sample in a study of identifying expanded T cells in peripheral blood. Here immunoSEQ multiplex PCR was the method, and the copy in TCRdb shows in-frame clones only, minus some. This table has roughly 82,000 clones, 84% appearing once. Sample: blood. The receptor set was obtained from a person aged 18 to 75 in good health. CDR3s include the opening cysteine and the closing phenylalanine or tryptophan. The order of the fields is D gene, clone size, V gene, J gene, CDR3 DNA, CDR3 protein. D genes are given only for firm matches. Rows may omit the clone size; those that give it use once, few, many or a size class.

TRBD2,NA,TRBV9,TRBJ2-1,TGTGCCAGCAGCGTAGGGTTAAGCGGGAAAAACAATGAGCAGTTCTTC,CASSVGLSGKNNEQFF
NA,NA,TRBV4-1,TRBJ1-6,TGCGCCAGCAGCCAAGGGGAAGTAAGGTCCTATAATTCACCCCTCCACTTT,CASSQGEVRSYNSPLHF
NA,NA,TRBV16,TRBJ2-7,TGTGCCAGCAGCCACTACCGCCGGGCCTACGAGCAGTACTTC,CASSHYRRAYEQYF
TRBD1,NA,TRBV29-1,TRBJ2-5,TGCAGCGTTGAAAAGGGACAGGGACAAGAGACCCAGTACTTC,CSVEKGQGQETQYF
NA,NA,TRBV28,TRBJ2-4,TGTGCCAGCAGTTTAAGTGACAACATTCAGTACTTC,CASSLSDNIQYF
NA,once,TRBV5-4,TRBJ2-3,TGTGCCAGCAGACTCGGACAGAGCACAGATACGCAGTATTTT,CASRLGQSTDTQYF
TRBD1,NA,TRBV28,TRBJ1-2,TGTGCCAGCAGTCCAGGGACAGGCAACTATGGCTACACCTTC,CASSPGTGNYGYTF
NA,NA,TRBV11-2,TRBJ2-7,TGTGCCAGCAGCATTCGGACCGATATCTACGAGCAGTACTTC,CASSIRTDIYEQYF
TRBD2,NA,TRBV18,TRBJ2-3,TGTGCCAGCTCACGCCGGTTAGCGGGAGCCATAGTCACAGATACGCAGTATTTT,CASSRRLAGAIVTDTQYF
TRBD2,NA,TRBV5-1,TRBJ2-5,TGCGCCAGCAGCATTAGAGCGGGAATGGGGGAGGAGACCCAGTACTTC,CASSIRAGMGEETQYF
TRBD2,few,TRBV6-5,TRBJ2-7,TGTGCCAGCAGTTTCGATAGCGGGAGGGCCTTTTTTGAGCAGTACTTC,CASSFDSGRAFFEQYF
NA,NA,TRBV11-2,TRBJ2-1,TGTGCCAGCAGCCCTACTCACAATGAGCAGTTCTTC,CASSPTHNEQFF
NA,NA,TRBV7-3,TRBJ2-2,TGTGCCAGCAGCTTATCAGGGCCCGGGGAGCTGTTTTTT,CASSLSGPGELFF
TRBD1,NA,TRBV27,TRBJ1-1,TGTGCCAGCAGTTCGACTTTGGGACAGGGCACTGAAGCTTTCTTT,CASSSTLGQGTEAFF
TRBD1,NA,TRBV23-1,TRBJ1-2,TGCGCCAGCAGTCAAATCTTAGGACAGGGCATAACCTTC,CASSQILGQGITF
NA,NA,TRBV7-9,TRBJ2-7,TGTGCCAGCAGCGAACCCAATCGTCAGGAGGGTCTCATCGAGCAGTACTTC,CASSEPNRQEGLIEQYF
NA,NA,TRBV7-9,TRBJ2-7,TGTGCCAGCAGCTTAGCAGAGAGAGACTACGAGCAGTACTTC,CASSLAERDYEQYF
TRBD2,NA,TRBV15,TRBJ2-1,TGTGCCACCAGCAGCCTAGCGGGGGCCTCCTACAATGAGCAGTTCTTC,CATSSLAGASYNEQFF
TRBD1,NA,TRBV2,TRBJ1-4,TGTGCCAGCAGCGCTGACAGGGGCCGGGAGGAAAAACTGTTTTTT,CASSADRGREEKLFF
NA,NA,TRBV30,TRBJ1-5,TGTGCCTGGAGTTCAGGGAATGATCAGCCCCAGCATTTT,CAWSSGNDQPQHF
NA,NA,TRBV28,TRBJ2-2,TGTGCCAGCAGTTTTGTACAGGGTTTTGTGGCCGGGGAGCTGTTTTTT,CASSFVQGFVAGELFF
NA,NA,TRBV6-6,TRBJ2-2,TGTGCCAGCAGTTACGATAGGGTCACCGGGGAGCTGTTTTTT,CASSYDRVTGELFF
NA,NA,TRBV7-9,TRBJ2-7,TGTGCCAGCAGCTCCGGGGCCTTCTACGAGCAGTACTTC,CASSSGAFYEQYF
TRBD1,NA,TRBV10-1,TRBJ1-2,TGCGCCAGCAGTGAGTCGACTCGGACAGGGAGGTACTATGGCTACACCTTC,CASSESTRTGRYYGYTF
NA,many,TRBV7-2,TRBJ2-5,TGTGCCAGCAGCAACCCCTCCCAAGAGACCCAGTACTTC,CASSNPSQETQYF
TRBD2,once,TRBV13,TRBJ2-7,TGTGCCAGCAGCACACTCGGGGGGAGCTCTAGCCGTTACGAGCAGTACTTC,CASSTLGGSSSRYEQYF
NA,once,TRBV28,TRBJ1-3,TGTGCCAGCAGTTTAGCGGGGGGACAAATAACCTCTGGAAACACCATATATTTT,CASSLAGGQITSGNTIYF
TRBD2,NA,TRBV7-9,TRBJ2-1,TGTGCCAGCAGCCCTCTAGCGGGAGGGCCGGGGAATGAGCAGTTCTTC,CASSPLAGGPGNEQFF
NA,NA,TRBV7-2,TRBJ2-7,TGTGCCAGCAGCTTAGCGATGGCGGGCTACGAGCAGTACTTC,CASSLAMAGYEQYF
NA,NA,TRBV27,TRBJ1-5,TGTGCCACCCGGAGTCCCCAGCATTTT,CATRSPQHF
NA,NA,TRBV7-9,TRBJ2-1,TGTGCCAGCAGCCCCAAAGACAGATACAATGAGCAGTTCTTC,CASSPKDRYNEQFF
NA,NA,TRBV19,TRBJ1-5,TGTGCCAGTAGTATCCAGGATGATCAGCCCCAGCATTTT,CASSIQDDQPQHF
TRBD1,NA,TRBV7-2,TRBJ2-6,TGTGCCAGCAGCATAAACAGGGGTACCGGGGCCAACGTCCTGACTTTC,CASSINRGTGANVLTF
NA,NA,TRBV7-9,TRBJ1-3,TGTGCCAGCAGCTCCAGGGAGGCTGGAAACACCATATATTTT,CASSSREAGNTIYF
NA,NA,TRBV4-2,TRBJ2-3,TGTGCCAGCAGCCAAGATCTGAGGGCTACCGATACGCAGTATTTT,CASSQDLRATDTQYF
TRBD1,once,TRBV7-2,TRBJ2-3,TGTGCCAGCAGCTTAGGGGGATTGAGGGGGCCGCGATCGGATACGCAGTATTTT,CASSLGGLRGPRSDTQYF
NA,once,TRBV11-2,TRBJ1-1,TGTGCCAGCAGCTCCAACGACTGGGATGGAACTGAAGCTTTCTTT,CASSSNDWDGTEAFF
NA,few,TRBV10-3,TRBJ2-1,TGTGCCATCAGTAACGCCAGGGAAAGCAATGAGCAGTTCTTC,CAISNARESNEQFF
NA,once,TRBV28,TRBJ1-1,TGTGCCAGCAGTTTAAAAACAAAAGCTTTCTTT,CASSLKTKAFF
TRBD1,NA,TRBV13,TRBJ2-7,TGTGCCAGCAGCTTAGGAACAGGGGGTTCCTACGAGCAGTACTTC,CASSLGTGGSYEQYF
NA,NA,TRBV20-1,TRBJ2-4,TGCAGTGCTAGAGGGGGGAACATTCAGTACTTC,CSARGGNIQYF
NA,NA,TRBV7-9,TRBJ2-2,TGTGCCAGCAGCTACCTCCAGGGAGCCGGGGAGCTGTTTTTT,CASSYLQGAGELFF
TRBD2,few,TRBV6-6,TRBJ2-1,TGTGCCAGCATCGAGCGGGATCCGTCCTACAATGAGCAGTTCTTC,CASIERDPSYNEQFF
TRBD1,NA,TRBV5-1,TRBJ2-3,TGCGCCAGCAGCCCAGCAGGGGGAGATACGCAGTATTTT,CASSPAGGDTQYF
TRBD1,NA,TRBV27,TRBJ2-7,TGTGCCAGCAGTTTGGGGACAGGTTCCTACGAGCAGTACTTC,CASSLGTGSYEQYF
TRBD1,once,TRBV27,TRBJ2-5,TGTGCCAGCAGCTGGGACAGAGAGACCCAGTACTTC,CASSWDRETQYF
NA,NA,TRBV19,TRBJ1-1,TGTGCCAGTAGCTCCATAATTTTAACAGAGAACACTGAAGCTTTCTTT,CASSSIILTENTEAFF
NA,NA,TRBV7-2,TRBJ2-2,TGTGCCAGCAGCTTAAGAGGGGGTCGGGACACCGGGGAGCTGTTTTTT,CASSLRGGRDTGELFF
TRBD2,NA,TRBV9,TRBJ2-3,TGTGCCAGCAGCGCGACTAGCGGGAGGGCCACAGATACGCAGTATTTT,CASSATSGRATDTQYF
TRBD2,NA,TRBV19,TRBJ2-7,TGTGCCAGTAGTCTCAGGACTAGCGGGAGCCACTCCTACGAGCAGTACTTC,CASSLRTSGSHSYEQYF
NA,NA,TRBV19,TRBJ2-3,TGTGCCAGTAGTTTCGGACAGACCACAGATACGCAGTATTTT,CASSFGQTTDTQYF
TRBD1,once,TRBV9,TRBJ2-3,TGTGCCAGCAGCGTAGCCCGGACAGGGAGCACAGATACGCAGTATTTT,CASSVARTGSTDTQYF